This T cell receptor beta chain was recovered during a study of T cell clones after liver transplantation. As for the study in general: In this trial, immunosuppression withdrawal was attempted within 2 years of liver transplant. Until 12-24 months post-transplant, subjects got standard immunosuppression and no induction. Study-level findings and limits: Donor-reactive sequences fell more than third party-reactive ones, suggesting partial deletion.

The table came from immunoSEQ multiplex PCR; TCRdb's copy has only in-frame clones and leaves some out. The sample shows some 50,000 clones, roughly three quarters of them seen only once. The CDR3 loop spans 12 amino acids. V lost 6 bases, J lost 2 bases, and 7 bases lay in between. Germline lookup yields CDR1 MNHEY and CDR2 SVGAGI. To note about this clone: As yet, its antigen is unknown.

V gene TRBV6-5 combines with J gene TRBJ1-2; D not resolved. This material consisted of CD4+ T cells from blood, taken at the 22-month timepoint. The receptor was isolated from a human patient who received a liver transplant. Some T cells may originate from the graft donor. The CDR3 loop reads CASSEGNYGYTF. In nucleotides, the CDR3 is TGTGCCAGCAGCGAGGGAAACTATGGCTACACCTTC.